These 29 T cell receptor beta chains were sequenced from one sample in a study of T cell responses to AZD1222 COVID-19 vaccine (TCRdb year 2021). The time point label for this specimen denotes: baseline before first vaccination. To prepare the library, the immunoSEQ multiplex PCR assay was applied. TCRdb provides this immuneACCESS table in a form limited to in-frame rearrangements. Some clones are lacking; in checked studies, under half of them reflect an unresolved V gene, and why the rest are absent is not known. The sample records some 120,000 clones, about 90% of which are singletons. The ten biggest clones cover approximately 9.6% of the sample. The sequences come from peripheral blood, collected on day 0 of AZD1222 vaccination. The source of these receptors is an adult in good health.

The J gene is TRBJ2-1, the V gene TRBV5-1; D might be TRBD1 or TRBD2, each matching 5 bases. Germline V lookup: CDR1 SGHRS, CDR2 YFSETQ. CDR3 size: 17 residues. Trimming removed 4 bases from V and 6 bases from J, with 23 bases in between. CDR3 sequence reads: CASSRPSAGTTGNEQFF. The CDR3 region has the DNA TGCGCCAGCAGCCGCCCTTCTGCCGGGACGACGGGCAATGAGCAGTTCTTC.

The CDR3 loop is CASSLQGSRANTEAFF. DNA of the CDR3: TGTGCCAGCAGCTTACAGGGGTCCAGGGCGAACACTGAAGCTTTCTTT. The J gene is TRBJ1-1, the V gene TRBV7-2; a weak D match, TRBD1 (6 bases). V shed 2 bases and J shed 1 base, with 14 bases lying between them. Germline values: CDR1 SGHTA, CDR2 FQGNSA. This CDR3 contains 16 residues.

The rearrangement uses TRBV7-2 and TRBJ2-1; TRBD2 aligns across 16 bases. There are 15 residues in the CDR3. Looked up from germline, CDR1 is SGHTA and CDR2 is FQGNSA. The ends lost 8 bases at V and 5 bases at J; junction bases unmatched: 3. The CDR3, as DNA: TGTGCCAGCGGGACTAGCGGGGGGGTGAACAATGAGCAGTTCTTC. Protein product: CASGTSGGVNNEQFF.

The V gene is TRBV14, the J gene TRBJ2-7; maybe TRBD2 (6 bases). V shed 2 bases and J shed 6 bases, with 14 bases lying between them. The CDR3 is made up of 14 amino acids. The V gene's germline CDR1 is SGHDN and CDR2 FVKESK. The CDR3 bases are TGTGCCAGCAGCCAATACAGCGGAGGGACCGAGCAGTACTTC. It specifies CASSQYSGGTEQYF.

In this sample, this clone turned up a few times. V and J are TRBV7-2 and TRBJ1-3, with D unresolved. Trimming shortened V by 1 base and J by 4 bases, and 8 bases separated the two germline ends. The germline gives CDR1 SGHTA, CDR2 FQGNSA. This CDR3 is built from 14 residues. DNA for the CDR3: TGTGCCAGCAGCTTAGATTTTATAGGAAACACCATATATTTT. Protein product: CASSLDFIGNTIYF.

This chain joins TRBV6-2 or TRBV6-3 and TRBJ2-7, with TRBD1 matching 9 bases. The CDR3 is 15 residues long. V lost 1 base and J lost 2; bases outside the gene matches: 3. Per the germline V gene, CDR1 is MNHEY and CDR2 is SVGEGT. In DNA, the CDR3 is TGTGCCAGCAGTTACTTACGGACAGGGGCCTACGAGCAGTACTTC. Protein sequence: CASSYLRTGAYEQYF.

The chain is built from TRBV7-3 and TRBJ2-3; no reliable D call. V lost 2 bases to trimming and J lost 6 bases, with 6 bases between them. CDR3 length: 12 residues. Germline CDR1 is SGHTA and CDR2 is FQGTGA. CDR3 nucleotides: TGTGCCAGCAGCTTAGACTCTGATACGCAGTATTTT. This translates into CASSLDSDTQYF.

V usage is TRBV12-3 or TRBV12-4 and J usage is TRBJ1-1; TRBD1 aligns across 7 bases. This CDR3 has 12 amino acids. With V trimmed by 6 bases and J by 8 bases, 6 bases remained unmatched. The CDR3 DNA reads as TGTGCCAGCAGACAGAACAGGGGAGAAGCTTTCTTT. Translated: CASRQNRGEAFF.

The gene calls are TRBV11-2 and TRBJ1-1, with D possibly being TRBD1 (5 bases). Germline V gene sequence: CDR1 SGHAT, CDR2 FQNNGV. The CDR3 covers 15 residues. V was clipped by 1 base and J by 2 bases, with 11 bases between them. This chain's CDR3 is CASSLATGLNTEAFF. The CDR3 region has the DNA TGTGCCAGCAGCTTAGCGACGGGGCTTAACACTGAAGCTTTCTTT.

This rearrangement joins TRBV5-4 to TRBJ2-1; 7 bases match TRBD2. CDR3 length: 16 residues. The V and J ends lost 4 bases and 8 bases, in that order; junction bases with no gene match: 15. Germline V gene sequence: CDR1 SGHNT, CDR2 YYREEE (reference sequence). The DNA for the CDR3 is TGTGCCAGCAGCCCCAACCTGGCGGGGGAGCGTGATGAGCAGTTCTTC. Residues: CASSPNLAGERDEQFF.

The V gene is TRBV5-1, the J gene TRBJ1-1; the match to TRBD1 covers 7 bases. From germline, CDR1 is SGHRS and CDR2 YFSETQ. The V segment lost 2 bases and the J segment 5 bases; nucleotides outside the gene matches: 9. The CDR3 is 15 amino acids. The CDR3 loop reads CASSFQGVGSTEAFF. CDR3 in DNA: TGCGCCAGCAGCTTCCAGGGGGTAGGGTCAACTGAAGCTTTCTTT.

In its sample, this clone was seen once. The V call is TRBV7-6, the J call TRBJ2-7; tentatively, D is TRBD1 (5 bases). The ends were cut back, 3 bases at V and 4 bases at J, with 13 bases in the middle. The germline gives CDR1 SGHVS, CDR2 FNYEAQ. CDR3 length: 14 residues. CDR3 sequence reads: CASSLRQGSYEQYF. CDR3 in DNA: TGTGCCAGCAGCTTGAGGCAGGGTTCGTACGAGCAGTACTTC.

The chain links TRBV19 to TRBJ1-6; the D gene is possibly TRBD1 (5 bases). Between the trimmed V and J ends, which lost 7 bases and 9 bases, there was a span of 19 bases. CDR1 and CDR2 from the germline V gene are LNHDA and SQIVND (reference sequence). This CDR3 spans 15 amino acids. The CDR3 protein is CASTTDRRVGSPLHF. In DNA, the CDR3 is TGTGCCAGTACCACCGACCGCAGGGTGGGTTCACCCCTCCACTTT.

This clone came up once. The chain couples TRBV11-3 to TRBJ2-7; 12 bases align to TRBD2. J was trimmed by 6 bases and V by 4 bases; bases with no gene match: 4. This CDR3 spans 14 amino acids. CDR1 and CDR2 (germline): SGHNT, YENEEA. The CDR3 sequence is CASSSTSGSFEQYF. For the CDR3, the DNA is TGTGCCAGCAGCTCGACTAGCGGGAGTTTCGAGCAGTACTTC.

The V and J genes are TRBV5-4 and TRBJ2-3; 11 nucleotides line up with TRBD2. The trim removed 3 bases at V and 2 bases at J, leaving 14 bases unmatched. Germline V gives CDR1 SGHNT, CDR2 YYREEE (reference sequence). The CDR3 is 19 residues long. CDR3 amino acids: CASSSGTSGFGGFTDTQYF. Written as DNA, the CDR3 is TGTGCCAGCAGCTCCGGGACTAGCGGATTTGGGGGTTTCACAGATACGCAGTATTTT.

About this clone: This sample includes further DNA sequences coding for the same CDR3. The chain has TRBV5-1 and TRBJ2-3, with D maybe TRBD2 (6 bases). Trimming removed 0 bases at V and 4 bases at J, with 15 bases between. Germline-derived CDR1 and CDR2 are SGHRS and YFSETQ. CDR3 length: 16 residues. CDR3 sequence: CASSLAGLASSDTQYF. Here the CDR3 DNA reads TGCGCCAGCAGCTTGGCAGGTCTAGCGTCATCAGATACGCAGTATTTT.

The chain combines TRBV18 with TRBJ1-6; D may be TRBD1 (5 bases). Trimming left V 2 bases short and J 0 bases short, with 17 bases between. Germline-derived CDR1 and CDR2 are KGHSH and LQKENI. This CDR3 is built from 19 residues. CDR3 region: CASSPVRLGVSSYNSPLHF. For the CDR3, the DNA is TGTGCCAGCTCACCAGTACGGTTGGGGGTTAGCTCCTATAATTCACCCCTCCACTTT.

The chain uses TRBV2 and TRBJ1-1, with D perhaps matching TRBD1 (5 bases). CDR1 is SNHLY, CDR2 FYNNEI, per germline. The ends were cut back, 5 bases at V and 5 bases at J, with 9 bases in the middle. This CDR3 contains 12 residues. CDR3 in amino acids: CASSPGRTEAFF. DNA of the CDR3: TGTGCCAGCAGTCCAGGGCGAACTGAAGCTTTCTTT.

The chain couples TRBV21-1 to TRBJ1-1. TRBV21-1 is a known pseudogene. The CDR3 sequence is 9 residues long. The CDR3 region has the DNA TGTGCCAGCAGCCCCGGGGCTTTCTTT. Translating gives CASSPGAFF.

The DNA for the CDR3 is TGTGCCTGGAGTGAGGACAGGGGAAGCTACGAGCAGTACTTC. It specifies CAWSEDRGSYEQYF. This chain connects TRBV30 to TRBJ2-7; 9 nucleotides agree with TRBD1. This CDR3 is built from 14 residues. The J segment lost 3 bases and the V segment lost 1 base, leaving 4 bases of the junction unmatched. CDR1 is GTSNPN, CDR2 SVGIG, per germline (reference sequence). The whole variable domain, remainder taken from reference TRBV30 and TRBJ2-7, is SQTIHQWPATLVQPVGSPLSLECTVEGTSNPNLYWYRQAAGRGLQLLFYSVGIGQISSEVPQNLSASRPQDRQFILSSKKLLLSDSGFYLCAWSEDRGSYEQYFGPGTRLTVT.

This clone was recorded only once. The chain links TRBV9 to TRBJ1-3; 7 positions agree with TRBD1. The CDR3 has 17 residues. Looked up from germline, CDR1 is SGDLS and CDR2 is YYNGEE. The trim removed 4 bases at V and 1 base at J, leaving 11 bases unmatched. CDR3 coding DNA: TGTGCCAGCAGCCCAATACAGGGGTTGATGTCTGGAAACACCATATATTTT. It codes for CASSPIQGLMSGNTIYF.

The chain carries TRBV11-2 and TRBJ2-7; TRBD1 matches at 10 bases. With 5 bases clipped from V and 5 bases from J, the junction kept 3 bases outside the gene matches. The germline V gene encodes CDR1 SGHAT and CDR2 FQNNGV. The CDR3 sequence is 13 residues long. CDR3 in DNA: TGTGCCAGCAGCCTAGGACAGGGGGACGAGCAGTACTTC. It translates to CASSLGQGDEQYF.

DNA of the CDR3: TGCAGTGCTAAGACTACCTACGAGCAGTACTTC. Translation gives CSAKTTYEQYF. This chain joins TRBV20-1 and TRBJ2-7; maybe TRBD2 (5 bases). CDR1 is DFQATT, CDR2 SNEGSKA, per germline (reference sequence). CDR3 size: 11 residues. Trimming took 4 bases from V and 2 from J, leaving 6 bases between them.

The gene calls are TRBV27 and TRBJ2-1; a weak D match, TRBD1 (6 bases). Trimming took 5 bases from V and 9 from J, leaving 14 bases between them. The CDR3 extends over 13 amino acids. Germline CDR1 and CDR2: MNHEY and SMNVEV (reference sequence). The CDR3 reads CASSLFPRGEQFF. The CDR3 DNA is TGTGCCAGCAGTCTGTTCCCCAGGGGTGAGCAGTTCTTC.

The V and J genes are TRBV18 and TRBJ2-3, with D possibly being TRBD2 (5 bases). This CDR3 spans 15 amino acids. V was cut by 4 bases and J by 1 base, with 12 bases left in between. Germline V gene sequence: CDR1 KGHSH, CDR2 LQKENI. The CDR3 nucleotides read TGTGCCAGCTCACGGGGAGTCCTGGGCACAGATACGCAGTATTTT. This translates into CASSRGVLGTDTQYF.

The CDR3 DNA reads as TGTGCCAGCAGCTTAGGGGTGGCAGATACGCAGTATTTT. This translates into CASSLGVADTQYF. The chain carries TRBV7-9 and TRBJ2-3; D ambiguous. The CDR3 covers 13 residues. V was clipped by 1 base and J by 4 bases, with 6 bases between them. The V gene's germline CDR1 is SEHNR and CDR2 FQNEAQ (reference sequence).

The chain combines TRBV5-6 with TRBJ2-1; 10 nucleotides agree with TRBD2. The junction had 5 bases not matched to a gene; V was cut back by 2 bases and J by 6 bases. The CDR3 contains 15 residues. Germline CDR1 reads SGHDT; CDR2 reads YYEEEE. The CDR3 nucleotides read TGTGCCAGCAGCTTTAGCGGGGGGTTACTCAATGAGCAGTTCTTC. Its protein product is CASSFSGGLLNEQFF.

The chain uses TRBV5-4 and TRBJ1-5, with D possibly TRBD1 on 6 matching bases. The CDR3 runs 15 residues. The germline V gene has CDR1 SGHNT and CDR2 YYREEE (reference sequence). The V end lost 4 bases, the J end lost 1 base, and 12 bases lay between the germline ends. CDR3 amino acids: CASSLGGRSNQPQHF. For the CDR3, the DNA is TGTGCCAGCAGCCTCGGGGGGCGCAGCAATCAGCCCCAGCATTTT.

CDR3 nucleotides: TGCAGTGCTAGACCGGATACGCAGTATTTT. Translated: CSARPDTQYF. V and J are TRBV20-1 and TRBJ2-3, with D uncertain. Looked up from germline, CDR1 is DFQATT and CDR2 is SNEGSKA (reference sequence). The CDR3 has 10 amino acids. V lost 2 bases and J lost 6, with 3 bases in between.